The present T cell receptor (beta chain) was sequenced within a study of blood T cell repertoires in COVID-19. Deletions cut 5 bases from V and 2 bases from J, with 7 bases between. The CDR3 spans 14 residues. Per germline, CDR1 SGHVS and CDR2 FNYEAQ. Profiled with immunoSEQ multiplex PCR; TCRdb holds only in-frame clones, not every one. The table includes approximately 300,000 clones, around 86% detected once. This sequence originates from a man in his fifties or sixties who had recovered from COVID-19. The chain combines TRBV7-6 with TRBJ2-6, with D uncertain. Source material: PBMCs or T cells enriched from blood (not recorded which). The CDR3 coding sequence is TGTGCCAGCAGCCCCCGGGCTGGGGCCAACGTCCTGACTTTC. It codes for CASSPRAGANVLTF.